This T cell receptor (beta chain) came from a study of cytotoxic CD8 clonotypes in ibrutinib-treated CLL. V dropped 7 bases and J dropped 8 bases, with 11 bases sitting between them. The CDR3 contains 12 residues. CDR1 MNHNS and CDR2 SASEGT come from the germline V gene. Depth targeted 1 in 200,000 to 1 in 1 million T cells, averaging 10x coverage per clonotype. TCRdb keeps only in-frame clones here, not all; method: immunoSEQ multiplex PCR. Found here are around 70,000 clones, approximately 90% of them singletons; the top ten hold just over 3%. This chain joins TRBV6-1 and TRBJ2-2; D call uncertain. The specimen was PBMCs, collected after 12 months of ibrutinib treatment. The TCR comes from a human donor with chronic lymphocytic leukemia. The CDR3 region has the DNA TGTGCCAGCACCCTTCGTCCGGGGGAGCTGTTTTTT. The encoded protein is CASTLRPGELFF.